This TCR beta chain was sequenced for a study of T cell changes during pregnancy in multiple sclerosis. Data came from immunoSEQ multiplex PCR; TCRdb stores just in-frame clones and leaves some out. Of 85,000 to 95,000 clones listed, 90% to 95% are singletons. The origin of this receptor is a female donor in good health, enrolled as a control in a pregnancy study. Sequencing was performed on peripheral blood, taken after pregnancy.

The chain's CDR3 is CASSWTRQGLSGANVLTF. CDR3 coding DNA: TGTGCCAGCAGCTGGACCCGACAGGGCCTCTCTGGGGCCAACGTCCTGACTTTC. The V and J genes are TRBV5-6 and TRBJ2-6; 7 nucleotides line up with TRBD1. This CDR3 is built from 18 residues. V lost 3 bases to trimming and J lost 0 bases; unmatched junction nucleotides: 9. Looked up from germline, CDR1 is SGHDT and CDR2 is YYEEEE.